This TCR beta chain is from a study of T cell changes during pregnancy in multiple sclerosis. Germline CDR1 PRHDT, CDR2 FYEKMQ (reference sequence). V shed 5 bases and J shed 1 base, with 14 bases lying between them. This CDR3 contains 15 residues. Sequencing was performed with immunoSEQ multiplex PCR; in TCRdb, only in-frame clones are kept and a portion is missing. The repertoire holds 100,000 or so clones, over 85% seen once, with around 4% in the top ten. The starting material was peripheral blood, obtained in the first trimester of pregnancy. The receptor was derived from a female donor with multiple sclerosis, enrolled in a pregnancy study. The chain employs TRBV13 and TRBJ2-5; possibly TRBD1 for D (6 bases). The CDR3 DNA reads as TGTGCCAGCAGCCCAGCCCCCAGGGGCCAAGAGACCCAGTACTTC. Amino acid sequence: CASSPAPRGQETQYF.